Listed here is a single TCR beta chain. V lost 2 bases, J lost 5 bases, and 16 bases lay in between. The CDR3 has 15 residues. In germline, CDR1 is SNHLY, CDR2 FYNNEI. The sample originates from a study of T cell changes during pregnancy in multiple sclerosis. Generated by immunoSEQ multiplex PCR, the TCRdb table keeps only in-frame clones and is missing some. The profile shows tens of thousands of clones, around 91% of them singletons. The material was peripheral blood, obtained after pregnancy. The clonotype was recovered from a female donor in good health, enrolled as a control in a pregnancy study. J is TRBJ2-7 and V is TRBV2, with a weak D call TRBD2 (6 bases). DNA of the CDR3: TGTGCCAGCAGTGAAAGACGGGGTGGAGGGAACGAGCAGTACTTC. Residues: CASSERRGGGNEQYF.